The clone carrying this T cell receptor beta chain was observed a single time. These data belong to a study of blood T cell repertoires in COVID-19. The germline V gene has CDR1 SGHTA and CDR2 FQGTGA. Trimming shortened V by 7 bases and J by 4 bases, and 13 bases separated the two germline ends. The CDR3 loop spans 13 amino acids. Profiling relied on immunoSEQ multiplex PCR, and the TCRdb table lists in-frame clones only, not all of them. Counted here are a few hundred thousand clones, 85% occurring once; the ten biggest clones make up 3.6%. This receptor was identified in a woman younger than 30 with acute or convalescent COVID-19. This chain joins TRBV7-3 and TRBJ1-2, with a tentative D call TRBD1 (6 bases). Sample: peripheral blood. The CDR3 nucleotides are TGTGCCAGCAACCAAGGGACATTCTATGGCTACACCTTC. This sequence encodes CASNQGTFYGYTF. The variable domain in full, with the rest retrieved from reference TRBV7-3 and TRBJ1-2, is GAGVSQTPSNKVTEKGKYVELRCDPISGHTALYWYRQSLGQGPEFLIYFQGTGAADDSGLPNDRFFAVRPEGSVSTLKIQRTERGDSAVYLCASNQGTFYGYTFGSGTRLTVV.